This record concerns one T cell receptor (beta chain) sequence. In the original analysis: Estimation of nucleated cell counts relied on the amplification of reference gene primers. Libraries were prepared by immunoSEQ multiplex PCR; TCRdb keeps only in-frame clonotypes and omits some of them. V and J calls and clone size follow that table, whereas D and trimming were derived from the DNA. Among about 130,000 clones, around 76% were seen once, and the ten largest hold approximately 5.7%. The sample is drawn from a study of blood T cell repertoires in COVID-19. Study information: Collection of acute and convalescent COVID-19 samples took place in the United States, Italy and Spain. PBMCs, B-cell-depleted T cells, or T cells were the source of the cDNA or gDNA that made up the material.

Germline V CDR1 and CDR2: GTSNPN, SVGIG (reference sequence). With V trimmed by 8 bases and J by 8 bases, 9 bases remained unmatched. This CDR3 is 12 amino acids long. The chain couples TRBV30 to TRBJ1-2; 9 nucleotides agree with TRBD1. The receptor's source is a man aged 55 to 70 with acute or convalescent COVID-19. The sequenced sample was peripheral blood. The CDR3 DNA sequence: TGTGCCGGATGGCGGACAGGGGAGGGCTACACCTTC. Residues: CAGWRTGEGYTF. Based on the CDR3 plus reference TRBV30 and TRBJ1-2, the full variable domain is SQTIHQWPATLVQPVGSPLSLECTVEGTSNPNLYWYRQAAGRGLQLLFYSVGIGQISSEVPQNLSASRPQDRQFILSSKKLLLSDSGFYLCAGWRTGEGYTFGSGTRLTVV.